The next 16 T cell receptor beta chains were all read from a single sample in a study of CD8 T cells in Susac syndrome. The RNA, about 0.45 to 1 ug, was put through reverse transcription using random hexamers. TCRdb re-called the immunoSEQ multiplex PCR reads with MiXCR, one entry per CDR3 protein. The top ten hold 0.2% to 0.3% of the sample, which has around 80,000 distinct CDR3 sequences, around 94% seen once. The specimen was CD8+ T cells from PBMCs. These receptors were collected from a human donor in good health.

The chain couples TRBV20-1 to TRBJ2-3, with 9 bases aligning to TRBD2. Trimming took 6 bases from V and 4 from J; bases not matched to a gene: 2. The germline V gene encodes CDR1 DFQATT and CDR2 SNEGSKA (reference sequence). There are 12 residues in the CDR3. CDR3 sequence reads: CSAERGADTQYF. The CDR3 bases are TGCAGTGCCGAGCGGGGGGCAGATACGCAGTATTTT.

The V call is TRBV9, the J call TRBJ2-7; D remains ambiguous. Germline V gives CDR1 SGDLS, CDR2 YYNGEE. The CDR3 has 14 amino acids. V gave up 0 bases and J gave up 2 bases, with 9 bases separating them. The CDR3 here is CASSVDGVTYEQYF. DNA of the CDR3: TGTGCCAGCAGCGTAGATGGAGTCACCTACGAGCAGTACTTC.

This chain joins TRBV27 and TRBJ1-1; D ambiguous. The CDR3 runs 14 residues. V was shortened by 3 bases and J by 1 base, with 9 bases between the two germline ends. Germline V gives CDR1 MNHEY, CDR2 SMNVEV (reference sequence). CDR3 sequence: CASSFYEGNTEAFF. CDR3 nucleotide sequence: TGTGCCAGCAGTTTCTACGAGGGGAACACTGAAGCTTTCTTT.

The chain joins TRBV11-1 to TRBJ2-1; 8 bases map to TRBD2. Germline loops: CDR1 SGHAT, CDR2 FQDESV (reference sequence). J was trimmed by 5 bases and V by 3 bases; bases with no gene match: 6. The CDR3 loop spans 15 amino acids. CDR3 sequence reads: CASSFLAGGHNEQFF. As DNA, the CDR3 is TGTGCCAGCAGCTTCCTGGCGGGAGGTCACAATGAGCAGTTCTTC.

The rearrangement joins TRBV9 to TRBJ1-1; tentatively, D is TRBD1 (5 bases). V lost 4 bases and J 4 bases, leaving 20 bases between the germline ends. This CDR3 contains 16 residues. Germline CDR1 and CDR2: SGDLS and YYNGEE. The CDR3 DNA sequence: TGTGCCAGCAGCTCGAGCGGGAACGGGGGGATCACTGAAGCTTTCTTT. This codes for CASSSSGNGGITEAFF.

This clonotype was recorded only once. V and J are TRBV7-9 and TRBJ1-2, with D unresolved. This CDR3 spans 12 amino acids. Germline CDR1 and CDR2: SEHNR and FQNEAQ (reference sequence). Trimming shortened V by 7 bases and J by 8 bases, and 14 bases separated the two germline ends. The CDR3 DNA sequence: TGTGCCAGCATTCGGGAGGGTGAAGGCTACACCTTC. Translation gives CASIREGEGYTF.

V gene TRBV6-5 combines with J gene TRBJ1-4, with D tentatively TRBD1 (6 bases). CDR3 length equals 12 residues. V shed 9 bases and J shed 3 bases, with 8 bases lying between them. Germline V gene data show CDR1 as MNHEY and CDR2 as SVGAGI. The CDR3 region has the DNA TGTGCCAGTCGGACAGCTAATGAAAAACTGTTTTTT. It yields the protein CASRTANEKLFF.

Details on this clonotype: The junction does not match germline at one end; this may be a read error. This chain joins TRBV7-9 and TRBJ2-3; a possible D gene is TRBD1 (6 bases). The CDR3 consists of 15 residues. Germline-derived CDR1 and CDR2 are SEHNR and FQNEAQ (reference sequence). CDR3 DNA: TGTGCCAGCAGCTTAAGCGCTCAATACAGGGATAAGCAGTATTTT. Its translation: CASSLSAQYRDKQYF.

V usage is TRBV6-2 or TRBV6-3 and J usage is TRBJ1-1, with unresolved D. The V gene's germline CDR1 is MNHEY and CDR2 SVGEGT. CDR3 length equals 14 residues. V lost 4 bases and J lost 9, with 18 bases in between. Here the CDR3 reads CASSLSSGVVQAFF. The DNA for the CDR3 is TGTGCCAGCAGTTTGTCCAGTGGGGTGGTACAAGCTTTCTTT.

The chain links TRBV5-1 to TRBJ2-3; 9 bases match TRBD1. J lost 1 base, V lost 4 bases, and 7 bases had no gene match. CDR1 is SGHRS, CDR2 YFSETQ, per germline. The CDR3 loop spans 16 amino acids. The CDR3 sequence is CASSQLRDRGTDTQYF. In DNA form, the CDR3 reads TGCGCCAGCAGCCAACTCCGGGACAGGGGCACAGATACGCAGTATTTT.

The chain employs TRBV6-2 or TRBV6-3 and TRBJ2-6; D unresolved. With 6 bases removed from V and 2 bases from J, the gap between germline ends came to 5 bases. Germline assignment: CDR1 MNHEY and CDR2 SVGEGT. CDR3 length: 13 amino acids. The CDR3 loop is CASRPPGANVLTF. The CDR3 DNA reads TGTGCCAGCAGGCCCCCTGGGGCCAACGTCCTGACTTTC.

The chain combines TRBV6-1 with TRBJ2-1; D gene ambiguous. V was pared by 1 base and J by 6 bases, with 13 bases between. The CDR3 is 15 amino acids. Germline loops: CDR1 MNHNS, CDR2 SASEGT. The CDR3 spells CASSEEAGSPNEQFF. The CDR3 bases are TGTGCCAGCAGTGAAGAGGCAGGCTCCCCCAATGAGCAGTTCTTC.

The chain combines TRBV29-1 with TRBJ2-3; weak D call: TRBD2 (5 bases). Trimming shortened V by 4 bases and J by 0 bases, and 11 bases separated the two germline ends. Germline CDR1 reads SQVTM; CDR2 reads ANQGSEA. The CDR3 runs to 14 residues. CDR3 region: CSVGLAGSTDTQYF. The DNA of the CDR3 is TGCAGCGTTGGGCTAGCTGGTAGCACAGATACGCAGTATTTT.

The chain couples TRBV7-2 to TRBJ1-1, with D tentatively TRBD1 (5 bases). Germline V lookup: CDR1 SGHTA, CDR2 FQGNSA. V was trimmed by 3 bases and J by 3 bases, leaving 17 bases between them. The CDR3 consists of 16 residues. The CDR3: CASSFVGGERDTEAFF. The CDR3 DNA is TGTGCCAGCAGCTTTGTGGGGGGTGAGAGGGACACTGAAGCTTTCTTT.

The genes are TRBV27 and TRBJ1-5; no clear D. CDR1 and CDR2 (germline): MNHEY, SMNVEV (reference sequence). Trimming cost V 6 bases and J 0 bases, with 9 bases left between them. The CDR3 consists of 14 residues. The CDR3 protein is CASRVGISNQPQHF. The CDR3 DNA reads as TGTGCCAGCAGAGTAGGGATTAGCAATCAGCCCCAGCATTTT.

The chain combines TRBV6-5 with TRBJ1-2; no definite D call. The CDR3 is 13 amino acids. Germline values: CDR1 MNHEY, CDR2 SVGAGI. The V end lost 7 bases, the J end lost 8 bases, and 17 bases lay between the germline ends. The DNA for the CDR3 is TGTGCCAGCAAAGAGCTCCAGTCGGGAGGCTACACCTTC. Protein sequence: CASKELQSGGYTF.